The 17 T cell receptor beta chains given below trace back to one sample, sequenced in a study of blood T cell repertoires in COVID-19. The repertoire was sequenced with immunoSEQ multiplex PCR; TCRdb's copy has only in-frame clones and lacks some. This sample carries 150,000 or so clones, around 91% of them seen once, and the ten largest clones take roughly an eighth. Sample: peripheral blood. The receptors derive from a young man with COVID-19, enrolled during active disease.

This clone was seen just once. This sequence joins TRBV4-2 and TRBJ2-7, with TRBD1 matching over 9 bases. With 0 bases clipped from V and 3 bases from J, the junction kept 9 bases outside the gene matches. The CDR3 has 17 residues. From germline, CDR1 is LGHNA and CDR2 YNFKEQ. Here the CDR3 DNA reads TGTGCCAGCAGCCAAGACCCCCCCGGGGGACAGGGCTACGAGCAGTACTTC. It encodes CASSQDPPGGQGYEQYF.

CDR3 sequence (DNA): TGTGCCAGTAGTATAGTGTATGGGGGACTTACCTCCTACAATGAGCAGTTCTTC. As protein: CASSIVYGGLTSYNEQFF. The chain employs TRBV19 and TRBJ2-1; D is possibly TRBD2 (6 bases). There are 18 residues in the CDR3. Trimming pared 1 base from V and 0 bases from J, leaving 16 bases between. CDR1 and CDR2 from the germline V gene are LNHDA and SQIVND (reference sequence).

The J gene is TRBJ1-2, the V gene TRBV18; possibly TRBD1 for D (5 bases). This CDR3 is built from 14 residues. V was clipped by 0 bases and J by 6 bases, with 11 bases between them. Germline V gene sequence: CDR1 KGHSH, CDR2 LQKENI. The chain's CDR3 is CASSPPAGRHGYTF. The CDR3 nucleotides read TGTGCCAGCTCACCACCGGCAGGGAGGCATGGCTACACCTTC.

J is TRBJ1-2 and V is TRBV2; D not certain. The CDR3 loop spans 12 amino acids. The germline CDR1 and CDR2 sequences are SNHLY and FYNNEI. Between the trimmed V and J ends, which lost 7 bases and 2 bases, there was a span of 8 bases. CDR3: CASTGRNYGYTF. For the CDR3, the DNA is TGTGCCAGCACAGGCAGAAACTATGGCTACACCTTC.

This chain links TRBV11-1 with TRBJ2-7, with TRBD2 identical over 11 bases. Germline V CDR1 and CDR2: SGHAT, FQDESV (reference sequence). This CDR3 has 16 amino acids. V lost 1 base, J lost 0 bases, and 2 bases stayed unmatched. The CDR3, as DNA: TGTGCCAGCAGCTTAGGACTAGCGGGACCCTCCTACGAGCAGTACTTC. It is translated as CASSLGLAGPSYEQYF.

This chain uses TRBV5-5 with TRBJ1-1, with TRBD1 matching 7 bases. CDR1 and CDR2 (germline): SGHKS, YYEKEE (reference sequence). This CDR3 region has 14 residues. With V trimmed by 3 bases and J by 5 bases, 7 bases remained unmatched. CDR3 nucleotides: TGTGCCAGCAGCTCGCCCTCCAGGGGGACTGAAGCTTTCTTT. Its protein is CASSSPSRGTEAFF.

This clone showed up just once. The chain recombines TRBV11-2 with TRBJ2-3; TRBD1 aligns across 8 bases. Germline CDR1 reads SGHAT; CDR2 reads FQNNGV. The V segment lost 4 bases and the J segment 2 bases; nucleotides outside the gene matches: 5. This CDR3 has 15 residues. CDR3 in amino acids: CASSSGQGLTDTQYF. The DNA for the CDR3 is TGTGCCAGCAGCTCCGGACAGGGACTCACAGATACGCAGTATTTT.

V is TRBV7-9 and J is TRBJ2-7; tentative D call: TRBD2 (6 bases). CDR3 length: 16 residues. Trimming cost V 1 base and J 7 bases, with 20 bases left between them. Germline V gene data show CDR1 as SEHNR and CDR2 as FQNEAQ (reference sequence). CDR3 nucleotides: TGTGCCAGCAGCTTAGACCTTAGCGGTAGGGTTTGGGAGCAGTACTTC. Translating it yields CASSLDLSGRVWEQYF.

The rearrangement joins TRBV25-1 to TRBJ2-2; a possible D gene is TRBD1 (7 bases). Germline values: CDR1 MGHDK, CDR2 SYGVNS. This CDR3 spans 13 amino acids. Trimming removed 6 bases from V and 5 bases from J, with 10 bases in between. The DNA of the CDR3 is TGTGCCAGCAGACAGGGGAGGACCGGGGAGCTGTTTTTT. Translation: CASRQGRTGELFF. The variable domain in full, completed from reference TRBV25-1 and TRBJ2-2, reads EADIYQTPRYLVIGTGKKITLECSQTMGHDKMYWYQQDPGMELHLIHYSYGVNSTEKGDLSSESTVSRIRTEHFPLTLESARPSHTSQYLCASRQGRTGELFFGEGSRLTVL.

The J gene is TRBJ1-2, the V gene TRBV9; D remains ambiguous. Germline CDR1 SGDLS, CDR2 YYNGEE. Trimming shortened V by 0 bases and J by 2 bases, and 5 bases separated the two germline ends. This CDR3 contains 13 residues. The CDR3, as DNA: TGTGCCAGCAGCGTAGTTCTGAACTATGGCTACACCTTC. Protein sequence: CASSVVLNYGYTF.

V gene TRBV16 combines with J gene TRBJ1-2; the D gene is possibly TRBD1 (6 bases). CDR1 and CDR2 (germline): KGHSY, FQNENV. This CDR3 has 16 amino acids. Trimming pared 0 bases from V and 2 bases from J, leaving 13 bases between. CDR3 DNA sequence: TGTGCCAGCAGCCAATCCCGAACAGGGCTGAACTATGGCTACACCTTC. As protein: CASSQSRTGLNYGYTF. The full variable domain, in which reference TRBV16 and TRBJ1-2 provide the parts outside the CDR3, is GEEVAQTPKHLVRGEGQKAKLYCAPIKGHSYVFWYQQVLKNEFKFLISFQNENVFDETGMPKERFSAKCLPNSPCSLEIQATKLEDSAVYFCASSQSRTGLNYGYTFGSGTRLTVV.

Written as DNA, the CDR3 is TGTGCCAGCAGTTTATCTCCAAGACTAGCGGGGCGCTACGAGCAGTACTTC. Protein product: CASSLSPRLAGRYEQYF. This sequence joins TRBV27 and TRBJ2-7, with TRBD2 matching 11 bases. Germline lookup yields CDR1 MNHEY and CDR2 SMNVEV (reference sequence). J lost 3 bases, V lost 0 bases, and 7 bases had no gene match. The CDR3 covers 17 residues.

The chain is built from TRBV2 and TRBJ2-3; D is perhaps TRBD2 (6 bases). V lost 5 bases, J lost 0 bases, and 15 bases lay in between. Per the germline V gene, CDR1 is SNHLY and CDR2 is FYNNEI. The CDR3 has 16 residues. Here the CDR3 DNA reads TGTGCCAGCAGTTTTTATAGCGGAGCTAGCACAGATACGCAGTATTTT. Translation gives CASSFYSGASTDTQYF.

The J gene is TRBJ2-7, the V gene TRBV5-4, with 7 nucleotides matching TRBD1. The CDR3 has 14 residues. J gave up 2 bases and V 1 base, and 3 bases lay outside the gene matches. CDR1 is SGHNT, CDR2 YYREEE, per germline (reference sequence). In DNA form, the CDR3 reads TGTGCCAGCAGCTTGATCGGGACAGCCTACGAGCAGTACTTC. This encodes CASSLIGTAYEQYF.

As DNA, the CDR3 is TGTGCCAGCAGGCAGTCCGGGAACTACAATGAGCAGTTCTTC. This codes for CASRQSGNYNEQFF. The V call is TRBV28, the J call TRBJ2-1; TRBD2 might be the D (5 bases). Per the germline V gene, CDR1 is MDHEN and CDR2 is SYDVKM. V was shortened by 6 bases and J by 3 bases, with 12 bases between the two germline ends. The CDR3 runs 14 residues.

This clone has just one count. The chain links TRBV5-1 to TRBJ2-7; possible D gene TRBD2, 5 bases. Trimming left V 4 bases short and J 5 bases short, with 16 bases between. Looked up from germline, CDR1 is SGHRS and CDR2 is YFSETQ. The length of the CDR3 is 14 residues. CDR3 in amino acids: CASSPGVYRNEQYF. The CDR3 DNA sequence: TGCGCCAGCAGCCCCGGGGTTTATCGGAACGAGCAGTACTTC.

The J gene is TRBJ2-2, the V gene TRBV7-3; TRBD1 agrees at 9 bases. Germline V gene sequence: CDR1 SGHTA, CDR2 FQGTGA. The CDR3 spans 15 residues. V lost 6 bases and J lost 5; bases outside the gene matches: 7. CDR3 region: CASRETGGSTGELFF. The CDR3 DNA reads TGTGCCAGCAGGGAAACAGGGGGCTCGACCGGGGAGCTGTTTTTT.